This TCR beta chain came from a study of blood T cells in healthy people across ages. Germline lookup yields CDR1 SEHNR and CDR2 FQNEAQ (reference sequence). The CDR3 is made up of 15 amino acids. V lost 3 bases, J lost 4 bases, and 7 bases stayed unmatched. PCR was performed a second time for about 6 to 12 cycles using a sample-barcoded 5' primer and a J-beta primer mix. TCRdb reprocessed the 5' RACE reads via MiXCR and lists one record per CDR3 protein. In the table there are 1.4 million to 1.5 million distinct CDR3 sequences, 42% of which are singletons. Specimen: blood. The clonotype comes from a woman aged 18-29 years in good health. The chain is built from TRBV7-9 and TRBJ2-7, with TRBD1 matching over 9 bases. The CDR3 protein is CASSFTWTGDYEQYF. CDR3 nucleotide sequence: TGTGCCAGCAGCTTCACGTGGACAGGGGATTACGAGCAGTACTTC.